The 16 T cell receptor beta chains given below trace back to one sample, sequenced in a study of PD-1 blockade in mismatch repair-deficient tumors. The method was immunoSEQ multiplex PCR; TCRdb's version includes in-frame clones alone and lacks a portion of them. The repertoire holds 80,000 to 130,000 clones, with 82% as singletons. Sequences were derived from peripheral blood, sampled roughly 36 weeks after starting pembrolizumab. The receptors stem from an adult with mismatch repair-deficient cancer.

This clone has only one observation. The chain uses TRBV7-3 and TRBJ2-3; D might be TRBD1 or TRBD2, each matching 5 bases. Trimming left V 4 bases short and J 6 bases short, with 14 bases between. Per germline, CDR1 SGHTA and CDR2 FQGTGA. This CDR3 is built from 14 residues. As DNA, the CDR3 is TGTGCCAGCAGCTCGTCCGCTCGGGGCGATACGCAGTATTTT. It encodes CASSSSARGDTQYF.

The CDR3 here is CSANDRAGNTEAFF. The CDR3 nucleotides are TGCAGCGCTAACGATCGAGCAGGGAACACTGAAGCTTTCTTT. The rearrangement links TRBV29-1 to TRBJ1-1; D is ambiguous. The V end was cut by 7 bases, the J end by 1 base, with 16 bases between. There are 14 residues in the CDR3. The germline V gene has CDR1 SQVTM and CDR2 ANQGSEA.

This sequence joins TRBV19 and TRBJ2-2; 10 positions match TRBD2. CDR3 length: 17 amino acids. Trimming took 0 bases from V and 1 from J; bases not matched to a gene: 2. Germline CDR1 is LNHDA and CDR2 is SQIVND (reference sequence). In DNA, the CDR3 is TGTGCCAGTAGTATAGATTCTAGCGGGAGGAACACCGGGGAGCTGTTTTTT. Residues: CASSIDSSGRNTGELFF.

This clone came up many times. The CDR3 sequence is CATTRGLDQPQHF. The CDR3 DNA is TGTGCCACCACCCGGGGGCTAGATCAGCCCCAGCATTTT. V gene TRBV15 combines with J gene TRBJ1-5; D may be TRBD1 (6 bases). Trimming left V 7 bases short and J 5 bases short, with 12 bases between. Germline V gene sequence: CDR1 LNHNV, CDR2 YYDKDF (reference sequence). This CDR3 contains 13 residues. The whole variable domain, remainder taken from reference TRBV15 and TRBJ1-5, is DAMVIQNPRYQVTQFGKPVTLSCSQTLNHNVMYWYQQKSSQAPKLLFHYYDKDFNNEADTPDNFQSRRPNTSFCFLDIRSPGLGDTAMYLCATTRGLDQPQHFGDGTRLSIL.

This clone has only a few counts. This chain links TRBV19 with TRBJ2-2; D not resolved. Germline loops: CDR1 LNHDA, CDR2 SQIVND (reference sequence). CDR3 size: 14 residues. V shed 2 bases and J shed 6 bases, with 10 bases lying between them. This CDR3 is CASSIMGNSGELFF. The CDR3 DNA reads TGTGCCAGTAGTATAATGGGTAACTCCGGGGAGCTGTTTTTT.

The chain couples TRBV9 to TRBJ2-1; D not certain. V was trimmed by 0 bases and J by 1 base, leaving 8 bases between them. The CDR3 totals 15 residues. Germline V gene data show CDR1 as SGDLS and CDR2 as YYNGEE. CDR3 residues: CASSVDEGSYNEQFF. The CDR3 coding sequence is TGTGCCAGCAGCGTAGACGAAGGGTCCTACAATGAGCAGTTCTTC.

This clone has just one count. The rearrangement joins TRBV4-2 to TRBJ2-7; 9 nucleotides agree with TRBD1. The germline V gene encodes CDR1 LGHNA and CDR2 YNFKEQ. V shed 0 bases and J 3 bases; nucleotides not matched to a gene: 6. The CDR3 spans 16 residues. CDR3 sequence (DNA): TGTGCCAGCAGCCAAGATTTAAGGGACAGGGTCTACGAGCAGTACTTC. Translation gives CASSQDLRDRVYEQYF.

The CDR3 DNA follows: TGTGCCAGCAGCTTGGGACAGAGACAGTTCTTC. This sequence encodes CASSLGQRQFF. The chain combines TRBV13 with TRBJ2-1, with 7 bases fitting TRBD1. With 3 bases clipped from V and 13 bases from J, the junction kept 3 bases outside the gene matches. Germline assignment: CDR1 PRHDT and CDR2 FYEKMQ (reference sequence). The CDR3 consists of 11 residues.

The chain links TRBV19 to TRBJ2-1; D may be TRBD1 (5 bases). The CDR3 extends over 12 amino acids. Trimming removed 5 bases from V and 10 bases from J, with 12 bases in between. Per the germline V gene, CDR1 is LNHDA and CDR2 is SQIVND (reference sequence). This chain's CDR3 is CASSVQGAEQFF. CDR3 in DNA: TGTGCCAGTAGTGTCCAGGGCGCAGAGCAGTTCTTC.

This clone was observed a handful of times. Compared with germline, one end of the junction differs, possibly owing to a read error. This sequence joins TRBV7-7 and TRBJ2-2; TRBD1 might be the D (6 bases). Per germline, CDR1 SSHAT and CDR2 FNYEAQ (reference sequence). The CDR3 has 16 amino acids. CDR3 DNA sequence: TGTGCTAGCAGCCCGACAGGTCCCCCTAACACCGGGGAGCTGTTTTTT. Translating it yields CASSPTGPPNTGELFF. Full variable domain (remainder filled in from reference TRBV7-7 and TRBJ2-2): GAGVSQSPRYKVTKRGQDVTLRCDPISSHATLYWYQQALGQGPEFLTYFNYEAQPDKSGLPSDRFSAERPEGSISTLTIQRTEQRDSAMYRCASSPTGPPNTGELFFGEGSRLTVL.

The rearrangement links TRBV5-1 to TRBJ2-5, with D perhaps given as TRBD1 or TRBD2 (6 bases each). Germline assignment: CDR1 SGHRS and CDR2 YFSETQ. This CDR3 region has 15 residues. V was cut by 0 bases and J by 5 bases, with 14 bases left in between. CDR3 nucleotide sequence: TGCGCCAGCAGCTTGGCCCAGGGGACTCCGGAGACCCAGTACTTC. The encoded protein is CASSLAQGTPETQYF.

The chain joins TRBV5-4 to TRBJ1-2; TRBD1 is a possible D gene (5 bases). The CDR3 covers 15 residues. Germline V lookup: CDR1 SGHNT, CDR2 YYREEE (reference sequence). The V and J ends lost 3 bases and 4 bases respectively, with 16 bases between them. CDR3 nucleotides: TGTGCCAGCAGCTGGCCCGGGGCAGGAATCTATGGCTACACCTTC. Protein sequence: CASSWPGAGIYGYTF.

The chain links TRBV30 to TRBJ2-7; possibly TRBD2 for D (6 bases). Trimming shortened V by 3 bases and J by 8 bases, and 17 bases separated the two germline ends. CDR1 and CDR2 from the germline V gene are GTSNPN and SVGIG (reference sequence). CDR3 length: 13 residues. The CDR3 sequence is CAWREGRDAKQYF. The CDR3 coding sequence is TGTGCCTGGAGGGAGGGACGGGATGCCAAGCAGTACTTC.

This rearrangement joins TRBV7-6 to TRBJ2-7, with D hard to call. CDR1 is SGHVS, CDR2 FNYEAQ, per germline. The CDR3 has 15 residues. V was shortened by 1 base and J by 2 bases, with 12 bases between the two germline ends. CDR3 region: CASSLELASPYEQYF. DNA of the CDR3: TGTGCCAGCAGCTTAGAACTGGCCTCGCCCTACGAGCAGTACTTC.

The rearrangement uses TRBV10-2 and TRBJ2-1; D possibly corresponds to TRBD2 (6 bases). V was trimmed by 6 bases and J by 7 bases, leaving 7 bases between them. This CDR3 has 11 amino acids. The germline V gene encodes CDR1 WSHSY and CDR2 SAAADI. CDR3 nucleotide sequence: TGCGCCAGCAGGGGGGGAAATGAGCAGTTCTTC. Encoded protein: CASRGGNEQFF.

The chain combines TRBV19 with TRBJ2-1; TRBD2 matches at 8 bases. Germline assignment: CDR1 LNHDA and CDR2 SQIVND (reference sequence). This CDR3 has 17 amino acids. The V gene end was trimmed by 1 base and the J gene end by 14 bases; junction bases not matched to a gene: 19. This CDR3 is CASSIVSSGLARGGEFF. CDR3 nucleotide sequence: TGTGCCAGTAGTATAGTGAGCTCAGGACTAGCCCGAGGCGGGGAGTTCTTC.